The rows below give T cell receptor beta chains drawn from one sample of a study of T cells after posttransplantation cyclophosphamide. The protocol was immunoSEQ multiplex PCR, while the TCRdb copy is restricted to in-frame clones and leaves out a portion. The sample yields approximately 34,000 clones, without any singletons. The sample consisted of PBMCs. These TCRs come from a woman between 45 and 65 years old in good health and a related stem cell transplant donor. CDR3s include the opening cysteine and the closing phenylalanine or tryptophan. The order of the fields is clone size, CDR3 length, D gene, J gene, V gene, CDR3 protein, CDR3 DNA. A D gene is named only where the DNA matches it firmly. Only part of the rows carry a size: once, few, many, or a class if the clone is expanded.

>many|16|TRBD2|TRBJ2-1|TRBV6-2/TRBV6-3
CASTRGGDYSYNEQFF
TGTGCCAGCACTCGCGGGGGGGATTACTCCTACAATGAGCAGTTCTTC
>many|12|-|TRBJ2-4|TRBV6-1
CASSRRENIQYF
TGTGCCAGCAGCCGACGGGAAAACATTCAGTACTTC
>many|19|TRBD2|TRBJ2-2|TRBV11-2
CASSFPGLAGVGNTGELFF
TGTGCCAGCAGCTTCCCGGGACTAGCGGGAGTGGGGAACACCGGGGAGCTGTTTTTT
>many|14|TRBD1|TRBJ1-2|TRBV28
CASSLLTGGNGYTF
TGTGCCAGCAGTTTACTTACAGGGGGCAATGGCTACACCTTC
>few|13|-|TRBJ1-5|TRBV28
CASHGVLNQPQHF
TGTGCCAGCCACGGGGTTCTCAATCAGCCCCAGCATTTT
>many|19|TRBD2|TRBJ2-6|TRBV5-1
CASSLQTSGYSSGANVLTF
TGCGCCAGCAGCCTCCAGACTAGCGGGTACAGCTCTGGGGCCAACGTCCTGACTTTC
>-|14|-|TRBJ2-5|TRBV12-3/TRBV12-4
CASSTLRGAETQYF
TGTGCCAGCAGTACTCTGCGGGGAGCAGAGACCCAGTACTTC
>many|15|TRBD2|TRBJ2-1|TRBV2
CASITTSGTYNEQFF
TGTGCCAGCATTACGACTAGCGGGACCTACAATGAGCAGTTCTTC
>many|11|-|TRBJ2-7|TRBV24-1
CATSDLGEQYF
TGTGCCACCAGTGATTTAGGCGAGCAGTACTTC
>many|14|-|TRBJ2-1|TRBV9
CASSGSSAYNEQFF
TGTGCCAGCAGCGGAAGTAGCGCCTACAATGAGCAGTTCTTC
>many|14|-|TRBJ1-5|TRBV12-3/TRBV12-4
CASSYDRPNQPQHF
TGTGCCAGCAGTTACGACAGACCCAATCAGCCCCAGCATTTT
>many|14|TRBD2|TRBJ2-2|TRBV5-1
CASSRLAQTGELFF
TGCGCCAGCAGCCGACTAGCGCAGACCGGGGAGCTGTTTTTT
>many|14|-|TRBJ2-1|TRBV2
CASSDRVDYNEQFF
TGTGCCAGCAGTGACAGGGTTGACTACAATGAGCAGTTCTTC
>many|15|TRBD2|TRBJ2-1|TRBV4-3
CASSQTSGTYNEQFF
TGCGCCAGCAGCCAGACTAGCGGGACCTACAATGAGCAGTTCTTC
>many|13|-|TRBJ2-1|TRBV2
CASRGAGGLEQFF
TGTGCCAGCAGGGGCGCAGGGGGGTTGGAGCAGTTCTTC
>many|14|-|TRBJ1-5|TRBV6-6
CASFGGLLGQPQHF
TGTGCCAGCTTTGGGGGACTGTTGGGTCAGCCCCAGCATTTT
>many|14|-|TRBJ2-1|TRBV6-2/TRBV6-3
CASSQGFSYNEQFF
TGTGCCAGCAGCCAGGGGTTCTCCTACAATGAGCAGTTCTTC
>many|13|-|TRBJ2-1|TRBV10-3
CAISGQSYNEQFF
TGTGCCATCAGCGGACAGTCCTACAATGAGCAGTTCTTC
>many|15|-|TRBJ2-2|TRBV7-3
CASSLNSGNTGELFF
TGTGCCAGCAGCTTAAATAGCGGCAACACCGGGGAGCTGTTTTTT
>few|15|-|TRBJ2-2|TRBV28
CATQGGGQNTGELFF
TGTGCCACCCAGGGTGGTGGGCAGAACACCGGGGAGCTGTTTTTT
>many|16|-|TRBJ1-3|TRBV6-6
CASSHQGGVSGNTIYF
TGTGCCAGCAGCCACCAAGGGGGGGTCTCTGGAAACACCATATATTTT
>many|16|TRBD1|TRBJ2-1|TRBV6-5
CASSYGTGVRYNEQFF
TGTGCCAGCAGTTACGGGACAGGGGTGCGGTACAATGAGCAGTTCTTC
>many|16|TRBD1|TRBJ2-7|TRBV9
CASSPPGQARLYEQYF
TGTGCCAGCAGCCCCCCGGGACAGGCAAGACTCTACGAGCAGTACTTC
>-|15|-|TRBJ2-7|TRBV15
CATSRQLTSSYEQYF
TGTGCCACCAGCAGACAGCTGACAAGCTCCTACGAGCAGTACTTC
>many|12|TRBD1|TRBJ2-7|TRBV6-5
CASSRTGVEQYF
TGTGCCAGCAGTCGGACAGGGGTCGAGCAGTACTTC
>few|13|-|TRBJ2-5|TRBV9
CASSVGTGETQYF
TGTGCCAGCAGCGTAGGAACCGGAGAGACCCAGTACTTC
>many|13|-|TRBJ2-1|TRBV4-3
CASSQNLADEQFF
TGCGCCAGCAGCCAAAATCTAGCAGATGAGCAGTTCTTC
>-|16|TRBD1|TRBJ2-5|TRBV27
CASSLLGQGVGETQYF
TGTGCCAGCAGTCTATTGGGACAGGGGGTAGGAGAGACCCAGTACTTC
>few|17|TRBD1|TRBJ2-7|TRBV29-1
CSVEDPSGTGLSNEQYF
TGCAGCGTTGAAGACCCAAGCGGGACAGGGTTAAGTAACGAGCAGTACTTC
>-|14|-|TRBJ1-5|TRBV7-6
CASSLGTSWQPQHF
TGTGCCAGCAGCTTAGGGACTAGCTGGCAGCCCCAGCATTTT
>many|17|TRBD2|TRBJ2-7|TRBV6-1
CASSEGSSGVGTYEQYF
TGTGCCAGCAGTGAAGGTTCTAGCGGGGTTGGAACCTACGAGCAGTACTTC
>many|15|TRBD2|TRBJ2-1|TRBV27
CASRGPGLADNEQFF
TGTGCCAGCAGGGGGCCGGGACTAGCGGACAATGAGCAGTTCTTC
>many|18|TRBD2|TRBJ2-3|TRBV7-2
CASSLTGTSGTSTDTQYF
TGTGCCAGCAGCTTGACCGGGACTAGCGGAACTAGCACAGATACGCAGTATTTT
>few|12|-|TRBJ2-3|TRBV5-4
CASSFNSDTQYF
TGTGCCAGCAGCTTTAATTCTGATACGCAGTATTTT
>many|13|-|TRBJ1-2|TRBV6-1
CASSEPFQHRETF
TGTGCCAGCAGTGAACCGTTTCAACACAGGGAGACCTTC
>many|13|TRBD1|TRBJ1-4|TRBV2
CASSSGGVEKLFF
TGTGCCAGCAGTTCAGGGGGCGTCGAAAAACTGTTTTTT
>many|15|TRBD1|TRBJ1-2|TRBV2
CASTLQGGTGKGYTF
TGTGCCAGCACCCTTCAGGGAGGGACAGGGAAGGGCTACACCTTC
>many|17|TRBD2|TRBJ2-7|TRBV7-9
CASSRGLAGGGTYEQYF
TGTGCCAGCAGCCGGGGACTAGCGGGCGGAGGGACCTACGAGCAGTACTTC
>many|17|-|TRBJ2-1|TRBV19
CASSVGYQRSSYNEQFF
TGTGCCAGTAGTGTCGGATATCAGCGAAGCTCCTACAATGAGCAGTTCTTC
>many|14|-|TRBJ1-1|TRBV6-2/TRBV6-3
CASSYSIQPTEAFF
TGTGCCAGCAGTTACTCGATACAGCCCACTGAAGCTTTCTTT
>many|15|-|TRBJ2-2|TRBV5-1
CASRSGTWNTGELFF
TGCGCCAGCAGGTCCGGGACATGGAACACCGGGGAGCTGTTTTTT
>few|15|TRBD2|TRBJ2-3|TRBV7-6
CASSLEAGGPDTQYF
TGTGCCAGCAGCTTAGAGGCGGGAGGTCCAGATACGCAGTATTTT
>many|15|TRBD1|TRBJ1-2|TRBV5-1
CASSVGDRSAGGYTF
TGCGCCAGCAGCGTAGGGGACAGATCAGCTGGTGGCTACACCTTC
>many|15|-|TRBJ1-3|TRBV10-3
CAISVGRSSGNTIYF
TGTGCCATCAGTGTGGGCAGAAGTTCTGGAAACACCATATATTTT
>many|16|-|TRBJ1-5|TRBV27
CASRDKISEIGQPQHF
TGTGCCAGCAGGGACAAAATCAGTGAAATTGGGCAGCCCCAGCATTTT
>many|15|TRBD1|TRBJ2-7|TRBV28
CASSPRTGITYEQYF
TGTGCCAGCAGTCCTCGGACAGGGATAACCTACGAGCAGTACTTC
>many|16|-|TRBJ1-2|TRBV4-2
CASSQDGVRTLYGYTF
TGTGCCAGCAGCCAAGACGGGGTCCGAACCTTATATGGCTACACCTTC
>many|14|-|TRBJ2-2|TRBV12-3/TRBV12-4
CASRWTPNTGELFF
TGTGCCAGCAGATGGACACCGAACACCGGGGAGCTGTTTTTT